The next 32 T cell receptor beta chains were all read from a single sample in a study of T cell repertoires in cytomegalovirus infection (dated by TCRdb to about 2019). Sequencing used an Illumina HiSeq 1500. TCRdb ran its own pipeline on the public reads, namely fastp trimming at Q25 and MiXCR clone calling, and kept in-frame beta chains. Rows are unified per CDR3 protein, each entry keeping the most common DNA and genes. Within this sample are about 740,000 distinct CDR3 sequences, with 35% to 40% of them counted one time only. The top ten clones comprise about 2.8% of the sample. Sample: PBMCs. These TCRs come from a human donor in good health (CMV status not recorded). Some clones in this sample may be carry-over from other donors' samples.

This chain links TRBV4-2 with TRBJ1-1, with 7 bases matching TRBD1. The CDR3 extends over 12 amino acids. J gave up 11 bases and V 5 bases, and 8 bases lay outside the gene matches. Per the germline V gene, CDR1 is LGHNA and CDR2 is YNFKEQ. The CDR3 region has the DNA TGTGCCAGCAGCATAACAGGGGTTGGGGCTTTCTTT. The encoded protein is CASSITGVGAFF.

Regarding this clonotype: It may be a read error: a sequence one base away is much more abundant. The chain combines TRBV7-2 with TRBJ1-5; D gene unclear. Germline loops: CDR1 SGHTA, CDR2 FQGNSA. The CDR3 loop spans 12 amino acids. This chain's CDR3 is CDSSRSGQPQHF. CDR3 sequence (DNA): TGTGACAGCAGCCGTAGTGGTCAGCCCCAGCATTTT.

This clonotype was seen a handful of times. The CDR3 region has the DNA TGTGCCAGCAGCCAAGGTTCCCGGGCCACTAGCTCCTACAATGAGCAGTTCTTC. Translating it yields CASSQGSRATSSYNEQFF. The J gene is TRBJ2-1, the V gene TRBV4-2; TRBD2 is a possible D gene (5 bases). This CDR3 contains 18 residues. Germline V gene sequence: CDR1 LGHNA, CDR2 YNFKEQ. The V and J ends lost 1 base and 0 bases respectively, with 16 bases between them.

The chain links TRBV7-8 to TRBJ1-5, with D perhaps matching TRBD1 (5 bases). The germline gives CDR1 SGHVS, CDR2 FQNEAQ. V was pared by 2 bases and J by 8 bases, with 7 bases between. CDR3 size: 12 residues. The CDR3 DNA sequence: TGTGCCAGCAGCTTAATAGGGGAGCCCCAGCATTTT. As protein: CASSLIGEPQHF.

The rearrangement joins TRBV28 to TRBJ1-1, with TRBD1 as a possible D gene (5 bases). This CDR3 has 14 amino acids. Trimming removed 4 bases from V and 1 base from J, with 10 bases in between. Germline loops: CDR1 MDHEN, CDR2 SYDVKM. DNA for the CDR3: TGTGCCAGCAGTTACCCTGACAGGAACACTGAAGCTTTCTTT. This codes for CASSYPDRNTEAFF.

CDR3 amino acids: CSAPAPGKHEKLFF. CDR3 coding DNA: TGCAGTGCCCCCGCCCCAGGGAAGCATGAAAAACTGTTTTTT. This chain links TRBV20-1 with TRBJ1-4; D perhaps matches TRBD1 (5 bases). Germline V gene sequence: CDR1 DFQATT, CDR2 SNEGSKA (reference sequence). This CDR3 region has 14 residues. Between the trimmed V and J ends, which lost 6 bases and 6 bases, there was a span of 17 bases.

This rearrangement joins TRBV11-2 to TRBJ2-2; D unclear. V shed 2 bases and J shed 5 bases, with 9 bases lying between them. CDR1 is SGHAT, CDR2 FQNNGV, per germline. This CDR3 spans 14 amino acids. CDR3 amino acids: CASSLSQFTGELFF. CDR3 coding DNA: TGTGCCAGCAGCTTATCCCAGTTTACCGGGGAGCTGTTTTTT.

This clonotype has at least ten counts. The rearrangement joins TRBV29-1 to TRBJ1-2; D gene ambiguous. Germline V lookup: CDR1 SQVTM, CDR2 ANQGSEA. The CDR3 has 13 amino acids. V dropped 4 bases and J dropped 4 bases, with 13 bases sitting between them. CDR3 coding DNA: TGCAGCGTTGTAAATTCGGACGGCTATGGCTACACCTTC. It yields the protein CSVVNSDGYGYTF.

The genes are TRBV5-4 and TRBJ2-3; D might be TRBD2 (5 bases). The germline V gene has CDR1 SGHNT and CDR2 YYREEE (reference sequence). The germline V and J ends were trimmed by 4 bases and 5 bases, with 23 bases remaining between them. The CDR3 runs to 17 residues. The CDR3 loop is CASSPPSRAPREDTQYF. DNA of the CDR3: TGTGCCAGCAGCCCACCCTCCCGGGCTCCACGGGAAGATACGCAGTATTTT. Full variable domain (remainder filled in from reference TRBV5-4 and TRBJ2-3): ETGVTQSPTHLIKTRGQQVTLRCSSQSGHNTVSWYQQALGQGPQFIFQYYREEENGRGNFPPRFSGLQFPNYSSELNVNALELDDSALYLCASSPPSRAPREDTQYFGPGTRLTVL.

The chain uses TRBV6-1 and TRBJ1-2; D is perhaps TRBD1 (5 bases). Germline V gene sequence: CDR1 MNHNS, CDR2 SASEGT. The CDR3 is 15 residues long. The V and J ends lost 0 bases and 4 bases respectively, with 12 bases between them. CDR3 protein: CASSEAETGGYGYTF. The CDR3 DNA is TGTGCCAGCAGTGAAGCGGAAACGGGGGGCTATGGCTACACCTTC.

This clonotype showed up just a few times. The chain carries TRBV18 and TRBJ1-4; D is unclear. Germline CDR1 reads KGHSH; CDR2 reads LQKENI. V lost 5 bases and J lost 5, with 0 bases in between. This CDR3 has 10 amino acids. This CDR3 is CASSNEKLFF. In DNA form, the CDR3 reads TGTGCCAGCTCAAATGAAAAACTGTTTTTT.

This clonotype showed up just a few times. The gene calls are TRBV28 and TRBJ1-2; the D gene is possibly TRBD1 (6 bases). The V end was cut by 2 bases, the J end by 6 bases, with 13 bases between. CDR3 length: 14 amino acids. The V gene's germline CDR1 is MDHEN and CDR2 SYDVKM. In DNA form, the CDR3 reads TGTGCCAGCAGTTTAGGGCCAGGGGTTGATGGCTACACCTTC. This gives the protein CASSLGPGVDGYTF.

The CDR3 DNA is TGTGCCTGGAGTGTTGTACTATACACCGGGGAGCTGTTTTTT. It specifies CAWSVVLYTGELFF. The V and J genes are TRBV30 and TRBJ2-2; D is unclear. Trimming removed 0 bases from V and 3 bases from J, with 8 bases in between. Looked up from germline, CDR1 is GTSNPN and CDR2 is SVGIG (reference sequence). The CDR3 is made up of 14 amino acids. Based on the CDR3 plus reference TRBV30 and TRBJ2-2, the full variable domain is SQTIHQWPATLVQPVGSPLSLECTVEGTSNPNLYWYRQAAGRGLQLLFYSVGIGQISSEVPQNLSASRPQDRQFILSSKKLLLSDSGFYLCAWSVVLYTGELFFGEGSRLTVL.

V and J are TRBV19 and TRBJ1-5, with 12 bases fitting TRBD1. This CDR3 has 18 amino acids. Germline loops: CDR1 LNHDA, CDR2 SQIVND (reference sequence). V was clipped by 7 bases and J by 6 bases; unmatched bases: 16. The CDR3 here is CASIPTGTGGAGSQPQHF. Here the CDR3 DNA reads TGTGCCAGTATCCCCACCGGGACAGGGGGCGCCGGTAGTCAGCCCCAGCATTTT.

This clonotype was detected a few times. This chain connects TRBV6-5 to TRBJ2-1; 7 bases are shared with TRBD1. Germline trimming cut 0 bases from V and 7 bases from J; bases unmatched to any gene: 15. The CDR3 runs 18 residues. Germline V CDR1 and CDR2: MNHEY, SVGAGI. The CDR3 protein is CASSYSRRQGFSQNEQFF. In DNA form, the CDR3 reads TGTGCCAGCAGTTACTCGAGACGACAGGGTTTTAGCCAAAATGAGCAGTTCTTC.

Note on this clonotype: A junction boundary mismatches the germline segment, possibly from a read error. The chain combines TRBV7-9 with TRBJ2-3; 7 nucleotides match TRBD1. Germline V gene lookup returns CDR1 SEHNR and CDR2 FQNEAQ (reference sequence). The CDR3 is 16 amino acids. The CDR3 spells CASSPPGTVVIDTKFF. The CDR3 nucleotides are TGTGCAAGCAGCCCCCCCGGGACAGTGGTAATAGATACGAAGTTTTTT. Complete variable domain (other parts from reference TRBV7-9 and TRBJ2-3): DTGVSQNPRHKITKRGQNVTFRCDPISEHNRLYWYRQTLGQGPEFLTYFQNEAQLEKSRLLSDRFSAERPKGSFSTLEIQRTEQGDSAMYLCASSPPGTVVIDTKFFGPGTRLTVL.

This clonotype was counted only a few times. The chain combines TRBV6-6 with TRBJ1-2; 8 positions agree with TRBD1. The length of the CDR3 is 14 residues. Germline CDR1 and CDR2: MNHNY and SVGAGI (reference sequence). The V segment lost 3 bases and the J segment 3 bases; nucleotides outside the gene matches: 3. This CDR3 reads CASSYDRGHYGYTF. The CDR3 DNA is TGTGCCAGCAGTTATGACAGGGGCCACTATGGCTACACCTTC.

This clonotype was seen only a few times. CDR3 region: CASSPPGGDEQFF. The CDR3 coding sequence is TGTGCCAGCAGCCCGCCGGGCGGGGATGAGCAGTTCTTC. J is TRBJ2-1 and V is TRBV7-6; maybe TRBD2 (6 bases). The CDR3 contains 13 residues. V was cut by 5 bases and J by 8 bases, with 13 bases left in between. The V gene's germline CDR1 is SGHVS and CDR2 FNYEAQ. The full variable domain, in which reference TRBV7-6 and TRBJ2-1 provide the parts outside the CDR3, is GAGVSQSPRYKVTKRGQDVALRCDPISGHVSLYWYRQALGQGPEFLTYFNYEAQQDKSGLPNDRFSAERPEGSISTLTIQRTEQRDSAMYRCASSPPGGDEQFFGPGTRLTVL.

The chain combines TRBV24-1 with TRBJ2-3, with TRBD1 matching 7 bases. This CDR3 comprises 12 residues. V was pared by 3 bases and J by 9 bases, with 2 bases of the junction left unmatched. Germline assignment: CDR1 KGHDR and CDR2 SFDVKD. The CDR3 nucleotides read TGTGCCACCAGTGATGTACAGGGGACGCAGTATTTT. Encoded protein: CATSDVQGTQYF.

In its sample, this clonotype was seen a few times. The chain has TRBV25-1 and TRBJ1-6, with a weak D call TRBD1 (6 bases). V gave up 3 bases and J gave up 8 bases, with 11 bases separating them. Germline assignment: CDR1 MGHDK and CDR2 SYGVNS. The CDR3 spans 14 residues. The CDR3 DNA reads as TGTGCCAGCAGTGATGCAGGGGCGCATTCACCCCTCCACTTT. Amino acid sequence: CASSDAGAHSPLHF.

CDR3 nucleotide sequence: TGTGCCAGTAGCAGACTCCGGGCTCCAAATAGCGGGTGGAGCACAGATACGCAGTATTTT. It encodes CASSRLRAPNSGWSTDTQYF. The rearrangement joins TRBV19 to TRBJ2-3; 7 nucleotides line up with TRBD2. V dropped 6 bases and J dropped 0; count of bases not matched to a gene: 21. The CDR3 is 20 amino acids. The germline V gene encodes CDR1 LNHDA and CDR2 SQIVND (reference sequence).

This clonotype was recorded a few times. CDR3 protein: CASSVEPSGAYEQYF. In DNA form, the CDR3 reads TGTGCCAGCAGCGTGGAACCTAGCGGGGCCTACGAGCAGTACTTC. The chain combines TRBV7-2 with TRBJ2-7; 9 positions match TRBD2. Germline CDR1 and CDR2: SGHTA and FQGNSA. The CDR3 runs to 15 residues. The trim removed 5 bases at V and 2 bases at J, leaving 7 bases unmatched. The variable domain in full, completed from reference TRBV7-2 and TRBJ2-7, reads GAGVSQSPSNKVTEKGKDVELRCDPISGHTALYWYRQSLGQGLEFLIYFQGNSAPDKSGLPSDRFSAERTGGSVSTLTIQRTQQEDSAVYLCASSVEPSGAYEQYFGPGTRLTVT.

A remark on this clonotype: Relative to the germline gene, one junction end is altered; a read error may explain this. The chain carries TRBV12-3 or TRBV12-4 and TRBJ1-1, with TRBD1 matching 8 bases. The CDR3 sequence is 15 residues long. The CDR3 coding sequence is TGTGCCCGCAGTCCGTGGACAGGGAAGAACACTGAAGCTTTCTTT. Translated: CARSPWTGKNTEAFF.

This chain uses TRBV19 with TRBJ1-2, with 10 bases lining up with TRBD1. The trim removed 5 bases at V and 4 bases at J, leaving 4 bases unmatched. Germline V CDR1 and CDR2: LNHDA, SQIVND (reference sequence). This CDR3 contains 14 residues. For the CDR3, the DNA is TGTGCCAGTAGTGCGACAGGGGGCACCTATGGCTACACCTTC. Protein sequence: CASSATGGTYGYTF. Using reference TRBV19 and TRBJ1-2 for the parts outside the CDR3, the full variable domain is DGGITQSPKYLFRKEGQNVTLSCEQNLNHDAMYWYRQDPGQGLRLIYYSQIVNDFQKGDIAEGYSVSREKKESFPLTVTSAQKNPTAFYLCASSATGGTYGYTFGSGTRLTVV.

The table lists this clonotype with a few counts. The chain uses TRBV7-2 and TRBJ2-7; D is possibly TRBD1 (5 bases). CDR3 length: 12 amino acids. V was shortened by 2 bases and J by 10 bases, with 12 bases between the two germline ends. Germline V gene lookup returns CDR1 SGHTA and CDR2 FQGNSA. The CDR3 DNA reads as TGTGCCAGCAGCTTATTTTGGGGCGCACAGTACTTC. Its translation is CASSLFWGAQYF.

V usage is TRBV7-2 and J usage is TRBJ1-4; TRBD1 is a possible D gene (6 bases). Trimming took off 5 bases at V and 8 bases at J, with 12 bases between the two ends. The CDR3 runs 13 residues. CDR1 is SGHTA, CDR2 FQGNSA, per germline. The CDR3 reads CASSEGGREKLFF. The CDR3 region has the DNA TGTGCCAGCAGCGAGGGGGGCCGCGAAAAACTGTTTTTT.

The chain combines TRBV28 with TRBJ2-7; 9 nucleotides line up with TRBD1. J was trimmed by 4 bases and V by 4 bases; bases with no gene match: 17. Per germline, CDR1 MDHEN and CDR2 SYDVKM. The CDR3 runs to 18 residues. CDR3 DNA: TGTGCCAGCAGTTATCCTGGACAGGGGCTGTCTAGGGCGTACGAGCAGTACTTC. Its translation: CASSYPGQGLSRAYEQYF.

The chain joins TRBV5-1 to TRBJ2-3; no clear D gene. The V gene's germline CDR1 is SGHRS and CDR2 YFSETQ. The CDR3 sequence is 14 residues long. The germline V and J ends were trimmed by 0 bases and 6 bases, with 11 bases remaining between them. For the CDR3, the DNA is TGCGCCAGCAGCTTGGCAAGACTTATGGATACGCAGTATTTT. It encodes CASSLARLMDTQYF.

This clonotype came up a few times. DNA for the CDR3: TGTGCCAGCAGCTTAACTATAGGGCCAGGGAGGCAAGAGACCCAGTACTTC. Translating it yields CASSLTIGPGRQETQYF. This rearrangement joins TRBV7-9 to TRBJ2-5; possibly TRBD2 for D (6 bases). CDR1 SEHNR and CDR2 FQNEAQ come from the germline V gene (reference sequence). Between the trimmed V and J ends, which lost 2 bases and 2 bases, there was a span of 18 bases. The CDR3 is made up of 17 amino acids.

This clonotype was seen only a few times. The gene calls are TRBV7-6 and TRBJ1-1, with D tentatively TRBD1 (6 bases). CDR1 SGHVS and CDR2 FNYEAQ come from the germline V gene. The CDR3 has 14 amino acids. Trimming stripped 4 bases from V and 6 bases from J, with 15 bases between. The CDR3 coding sequence is TGTGCCAGCAGCTCGCGACAGGTGCTCTCTGAAGCTTTCTTT. Protein product: CASSSRQVLSEAFF.

This chain links TRBV20-1 with TRBJ2-1, with 10 nucleotides matching TRBD1. The CDR3 runs to 14 residues. Losses at the gene ends were 6 bases for V and 5 bases for J; bases not matched to a gene: 7. CDR1 DFQATT and CDR2 SNEGSKA come from the germline V gene (reference sequence). The CDR3 nucleotides read TGCAGTGCGGATCCGGGACAGGGGCACAATGAGCAGTTCTTC. Translating gives CSADPGQGHNEQFF.

This chain uses TRBV10-3 with TRBJ1-1, with no clear D. The CDR3 contains 12 residues. V dropped 8 bases and J dropped 3 bases, with 10 bases sitting between them. Per the germline V gene, CDR1 is ENHRY and CDR2 is SYGVKD. CDR3: CAIGGEDTEAFF. CDR3 coding DNA: TGTGCCATCGGTGGAGAGGACACTGAAGCTTTCTTT.